This record concerns one T cell receptor (beta chain) sequence. Its antigen remains unidentified. This specimen belongs to a study of T-cell reconstitution after alpha-beta-depleted transplantation in children. Points from the study as a whole: By one year post-transplant, T-cell counts and diversity largely arose from T cells that were newly produced. Approximately two months post-transplant, alpha-beta T cells reportedly originated from several hundred expanded graft clones. Elevated TCRbeta diversity at day 60 was traced, in some patients, to surviving recipient T cells and thymic progenitors.

The germline V and J ends were trimmed by 4 bases and 0 bases, with 7 bases remaining between them. Germline CDR1 and CDR2: LNHNV and YYDKDF (reference sequence). This CDR3 region has 14 residues. Researchers prepared the TCRbeta library using unique molecular identifiers, the study reports. TCRdb redid the calling of the PCR reads with MiXCR, one entry per CDR3 protein. The profile shows about 980,000 distinct CDR3 sequences, roughly 31% of them singletons. This chain connects TRBV15 to TRBJ1-5; D not resolved. This sequence originates from a boy under two years old who had a stem cell transplant for SCID, so the T cells may come from the graft donor. Material: PBMCs, mostly from graft donor cells, obtained 360 days after TCRalphabeta/CD19-depleted stem cell transplant. This chain's CDR3 is CATSIGGSNQPQHF. CDR3 bases: TGTGCCACCAGCATTGGAGGTAGCAATCAGCCCCAGCATTTT. Full variable domain (rest looked up from reference TRBV15 and TRBJ1-5): DAMVIQNPRYQVTQFGKPVTLSCSQTLNHNVMYWYQQKSSQAPKLLFHYYDKDFNNEADTPDNFQSRRPNTSFCFLDIRSPGLGDTAMYLCATSIGGSNQPQHFGDGTRLSIL.